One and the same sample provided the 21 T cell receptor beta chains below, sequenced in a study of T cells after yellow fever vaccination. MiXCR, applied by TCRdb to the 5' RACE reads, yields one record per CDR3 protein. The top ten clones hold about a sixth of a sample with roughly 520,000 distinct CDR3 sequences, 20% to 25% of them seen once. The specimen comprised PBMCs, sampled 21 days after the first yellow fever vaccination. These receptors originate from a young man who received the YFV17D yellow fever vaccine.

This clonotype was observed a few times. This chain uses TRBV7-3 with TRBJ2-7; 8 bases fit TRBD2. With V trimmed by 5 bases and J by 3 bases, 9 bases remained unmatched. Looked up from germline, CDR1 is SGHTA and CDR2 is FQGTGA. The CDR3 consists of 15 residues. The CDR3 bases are TGTGCCAGCAGCCCTATGCCGGGACTAGGCTACGAGCAGTACTTC. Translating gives CASSPMPGLGYEQYF.

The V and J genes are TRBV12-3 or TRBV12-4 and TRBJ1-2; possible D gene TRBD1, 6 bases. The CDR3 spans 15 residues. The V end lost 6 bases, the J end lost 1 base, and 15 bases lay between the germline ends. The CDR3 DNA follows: TGTGCCAGCAGGCGCGATACAGGGTATAACTATGGCTACACCTTC. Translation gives CASRRDTGYNYGYTF.

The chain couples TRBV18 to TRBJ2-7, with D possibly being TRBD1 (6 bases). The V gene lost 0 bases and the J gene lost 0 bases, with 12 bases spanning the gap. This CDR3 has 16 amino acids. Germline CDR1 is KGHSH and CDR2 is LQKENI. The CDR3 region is CASSPPSLGGSYEQYF. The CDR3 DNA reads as TGTGCCAGCTCACCACCGTCATTAGGGGGCTCCTACGAGCAGTACTTC.

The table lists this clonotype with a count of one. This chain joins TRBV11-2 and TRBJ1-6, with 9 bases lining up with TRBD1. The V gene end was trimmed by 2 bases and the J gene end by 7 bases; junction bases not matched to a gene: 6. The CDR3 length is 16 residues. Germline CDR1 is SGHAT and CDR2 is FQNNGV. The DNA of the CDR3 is TGTGCCAGCAGCTTAATTCCGGGACAGGGCAATTCACCCCTCCACTTT. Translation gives CASSLIPGQGNSPLHF.

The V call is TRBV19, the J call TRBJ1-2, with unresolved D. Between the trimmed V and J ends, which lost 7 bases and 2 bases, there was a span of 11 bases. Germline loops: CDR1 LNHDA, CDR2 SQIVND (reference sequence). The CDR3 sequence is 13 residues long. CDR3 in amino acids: CASKGRPNYGYTF. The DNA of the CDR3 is TGTGCCAGTAAGGGCAGACCCAACTATGGCTACACCTTC.

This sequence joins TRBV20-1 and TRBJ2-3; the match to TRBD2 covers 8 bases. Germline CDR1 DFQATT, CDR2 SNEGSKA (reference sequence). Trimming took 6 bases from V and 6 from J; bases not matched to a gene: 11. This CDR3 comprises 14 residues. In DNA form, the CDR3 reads TGCAGTGCCAGACACGGGACTAGATCCGATACGCAGTATTTT. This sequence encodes CSARHGTRSDTQYF.

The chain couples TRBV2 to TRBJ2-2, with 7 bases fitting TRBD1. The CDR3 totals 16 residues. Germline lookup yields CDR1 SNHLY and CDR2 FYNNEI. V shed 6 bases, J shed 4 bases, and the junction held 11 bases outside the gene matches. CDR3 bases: TGTGCCAGCAGCGACAGGGATAGTGTTGGCACCGGGGAGCTGTTTTTT. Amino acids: CASSDRDSVGTGELFF.

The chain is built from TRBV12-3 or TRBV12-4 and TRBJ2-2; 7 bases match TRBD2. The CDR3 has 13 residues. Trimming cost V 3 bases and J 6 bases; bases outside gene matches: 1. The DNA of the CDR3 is TGTGCCAGCAGTTTCCGGGAGGCCGGGGAGCTGTTTTTT. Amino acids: CASSFREAGELFF.

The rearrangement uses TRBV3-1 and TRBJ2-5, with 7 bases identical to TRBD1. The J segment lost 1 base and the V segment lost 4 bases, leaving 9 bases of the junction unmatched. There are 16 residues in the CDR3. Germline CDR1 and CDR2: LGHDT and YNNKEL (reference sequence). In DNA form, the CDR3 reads TGTGCCAGCAGCCCCAGGACAGGCCCGGCCCAAGAGACCCAGTACTTC. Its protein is CASSPRTGPAQETQYF.

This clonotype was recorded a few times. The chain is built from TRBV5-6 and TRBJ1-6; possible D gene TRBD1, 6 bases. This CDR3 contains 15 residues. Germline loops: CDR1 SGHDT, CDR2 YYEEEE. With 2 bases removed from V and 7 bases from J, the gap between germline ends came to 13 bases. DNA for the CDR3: TGTGCCAGCAGCTTTACAGGGATTGGAAATTCACCCCTCCACTTT. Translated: CASSFTGIGNSPLHF.

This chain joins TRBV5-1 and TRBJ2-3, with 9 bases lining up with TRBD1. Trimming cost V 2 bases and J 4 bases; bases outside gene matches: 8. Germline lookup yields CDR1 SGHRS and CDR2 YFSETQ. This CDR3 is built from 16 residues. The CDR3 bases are TGCGCCAGCAGCTTTGTCCGGGACAGGGTATCAGATACGCAGTATTTT. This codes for CASSFVRDRVSDTQYF.

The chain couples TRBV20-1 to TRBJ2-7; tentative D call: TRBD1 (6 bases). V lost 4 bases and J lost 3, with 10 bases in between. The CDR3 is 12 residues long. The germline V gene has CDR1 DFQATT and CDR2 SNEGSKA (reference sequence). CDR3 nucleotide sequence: TGCAGTGCTATCGGACAGAGCTACGAGCAGTACTTC. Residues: CSAIGQSYEQYF.

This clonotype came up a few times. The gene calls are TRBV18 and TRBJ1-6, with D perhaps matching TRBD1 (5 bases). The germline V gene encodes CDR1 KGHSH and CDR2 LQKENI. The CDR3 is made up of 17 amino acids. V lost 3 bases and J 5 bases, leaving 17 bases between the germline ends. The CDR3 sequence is CASSPMSGTHNNSPLHF. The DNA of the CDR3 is TGTGCCAGCTCACCGATGTCGGGGACTCATAATAATTCACCCCTCCACTTT. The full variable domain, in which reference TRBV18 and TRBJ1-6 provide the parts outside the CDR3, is NAGVMQNPRHLVRRRGQEARLRCSPMKGHSHVYWYRQLPEEGLKFMVYLQKENIIDESGMPKERFSAEFPKEGPSILRIQQVVRGDSAAYFCASSPMSGTHNNSPLHFGNGTRLTVT.

CDR3 in DNA: TGTGCCAGCAGCCCAACCCCCTTTGGGGCACAAGAGACCCAGTACTTC. Its translation is CASSPTPFGAQETQYF. V gene TRBV9 combines with J gene TRBJ2-5; a weak D match, TRBD1 (5 bases). Trimming took 4 bases from V and 2 from J, leaving 18 bases between them. In germline, CDR1 is SGDLS, CDR2 YYNGEE. The CDR3 extends over 16 amino acids.

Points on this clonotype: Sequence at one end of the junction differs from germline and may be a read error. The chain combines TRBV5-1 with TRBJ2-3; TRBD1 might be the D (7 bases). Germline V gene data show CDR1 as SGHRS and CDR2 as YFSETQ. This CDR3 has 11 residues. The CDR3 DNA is TGCACCAGCAGGGGGGAAGATACGCAGTATTTT. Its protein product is CTSRGEDTQYF.

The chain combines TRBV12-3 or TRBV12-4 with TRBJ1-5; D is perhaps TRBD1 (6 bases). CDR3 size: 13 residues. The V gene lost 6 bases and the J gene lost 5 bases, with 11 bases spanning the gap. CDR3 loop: CASSNREDQPQHF. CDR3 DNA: TGTGCCAGCAGCAACAGGGAAGATCAGCCCCAGCATTTT.

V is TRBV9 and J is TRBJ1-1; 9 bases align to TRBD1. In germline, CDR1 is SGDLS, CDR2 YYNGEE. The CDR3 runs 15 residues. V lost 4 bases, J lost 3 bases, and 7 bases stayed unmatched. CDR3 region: CASSSGTGWDTEAFF. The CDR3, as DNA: TGTGCCAGCAGCTCCGGGACAGGGTGGGACACTGAAGCTTTCTTT. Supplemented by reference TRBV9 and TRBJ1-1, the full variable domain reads DSGVTQTPKHLITATGQRVTLRCSPRSGDLSVYWYQQSLDQGLQFLIQYYNGEERAKGNILERFSAQQFPDLHSELNLSSLELGDSALYFCASSSGTGWDTEAFFGQGTRLTVV.

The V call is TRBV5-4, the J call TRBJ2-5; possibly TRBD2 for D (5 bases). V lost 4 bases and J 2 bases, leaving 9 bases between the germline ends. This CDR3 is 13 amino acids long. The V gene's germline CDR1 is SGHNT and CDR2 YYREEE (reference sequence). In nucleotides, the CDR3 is TGTGCCAGCAGCGCCGGGGAGCAAGAGACCCAGTACTTC. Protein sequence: CASSAGEQETQYF. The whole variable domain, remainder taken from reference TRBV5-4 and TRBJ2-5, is ETGVTQSPTHLIKTRGQQVTLRCSSQSGHNTVSWYQQALGQGPQFIFQYYREEENGRGNFPPRFSGLQFPNYSSELNVNALELDDSALYLCASSAGEQETQYFGPGTRLLVL.

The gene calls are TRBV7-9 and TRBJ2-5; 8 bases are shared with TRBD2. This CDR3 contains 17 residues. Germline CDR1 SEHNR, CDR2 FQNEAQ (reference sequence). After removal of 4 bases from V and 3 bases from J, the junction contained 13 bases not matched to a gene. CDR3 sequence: CASSSRPTGLGEETQYF. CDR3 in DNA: TGTGCCAGCAGCTCCCGGCCTACGGGACTAGGGGAAGAGACCCAGTACTTC.

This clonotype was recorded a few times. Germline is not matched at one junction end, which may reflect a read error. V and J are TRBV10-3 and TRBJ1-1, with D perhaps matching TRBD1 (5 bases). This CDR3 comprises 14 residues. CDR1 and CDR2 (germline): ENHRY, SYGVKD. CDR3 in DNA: TGTGCCATCAGTCCGGGACCGGCCACTTTAGGGCTTAGTTTT. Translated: CAISPGPATLGLSF.

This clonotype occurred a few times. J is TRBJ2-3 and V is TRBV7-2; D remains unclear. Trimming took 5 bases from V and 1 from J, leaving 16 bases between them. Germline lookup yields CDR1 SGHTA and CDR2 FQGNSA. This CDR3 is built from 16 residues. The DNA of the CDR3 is TGTGCCAGCAGCCATAACTTAGTAGGCGGCACAGATACGCAGTATTTT. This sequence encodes CASSHNLVGGTDTQYF.